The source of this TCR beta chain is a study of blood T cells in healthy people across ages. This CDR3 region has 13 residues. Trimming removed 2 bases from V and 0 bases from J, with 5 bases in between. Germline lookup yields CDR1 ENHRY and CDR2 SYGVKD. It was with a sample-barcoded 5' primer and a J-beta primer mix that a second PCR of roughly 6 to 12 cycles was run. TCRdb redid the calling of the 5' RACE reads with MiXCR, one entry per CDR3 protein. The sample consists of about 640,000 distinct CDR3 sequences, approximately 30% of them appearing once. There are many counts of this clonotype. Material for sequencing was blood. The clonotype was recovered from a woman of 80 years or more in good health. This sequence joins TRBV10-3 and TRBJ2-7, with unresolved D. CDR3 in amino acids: CAISEPLSYEQYF. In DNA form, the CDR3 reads TGTGCCATCAGTGAGCCCCTCTCCTACGAGCAGTACTTC.